This entry features one T cell receptor (beta chain) sequence. The CDR3 is 16 amino acids. The junction had 10 bases not matched to a gene; V was cut back by 4 bases and J by 3 bases. Germline lookup yields CDR1 SGDLS and CDR2 YYNGEE. This sample is drawn from a study of blood T cell repertoires in COVID-19. Study summary: The United States, Italy and Spain provided the acute and convalescent COVID-19 samples.

Per the study methods: How many nucleated cells were present was estimated from reference gene primer amplification. TCRdb's table, derived via immunoSEQ multiplex PCR, lists solely in-frame clones and lacks some. Clone size and the V and J calls come from that table; the DNA yielded D and trimming. The sample includes roughly 260,000 clones, 83% of them seen just once. The study assigned cohorts using participant-reported clinical history. The sequence came from a woman aged 40 to 50 who had been exposed to COVID-19. The sequencing sample was made of PBMCs or T cells enriched from blood (not recorded which). The chain recombines TRBV9 with TRBJ2-1, with 7 bases fitting TRBD1. The CDR3 sequence: CASSTSGGQNYNEQFF. The CDR3 DNA follows: TGTGCCAGCAGCACATCTGGGGGACAGAACTACAATGAGCAGTTCTTC.